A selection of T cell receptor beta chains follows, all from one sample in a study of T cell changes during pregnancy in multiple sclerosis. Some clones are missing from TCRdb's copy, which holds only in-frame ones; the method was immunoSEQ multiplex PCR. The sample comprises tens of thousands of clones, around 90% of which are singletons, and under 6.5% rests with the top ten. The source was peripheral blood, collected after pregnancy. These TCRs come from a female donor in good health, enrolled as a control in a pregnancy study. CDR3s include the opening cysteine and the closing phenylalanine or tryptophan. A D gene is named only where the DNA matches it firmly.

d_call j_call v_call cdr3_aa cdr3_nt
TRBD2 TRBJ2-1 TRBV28 CASSRRLAGGKEQFF TGTGCCAGCAGTCGAAGACTAGCGGGAGGAAAGGAGCAGTTCTTC
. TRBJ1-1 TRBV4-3 CASSQDRGNTEAFF TGCGCCAGCAGCCAAGATCGGGGGAACACTGAAGCTTTCTTT
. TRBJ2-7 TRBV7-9 CASSHPGFGYEQYF TGTGCCAGCAGCCATCCGGGGTTCGGCTACGAGCAGTACTTC
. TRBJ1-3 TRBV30 CAWSPDSMSSGNTIYF TGTGCCTGGAGCCCGGACAGTATGAGCTCTGGAAACACCATATATTTT
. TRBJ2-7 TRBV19 CASRSGIPGEQYF TGTGCCAGTAGATCGGGGATTCCGGGGGAGCAGTACTTC
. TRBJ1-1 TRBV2 CASTARMNTEAFF TGTGCCAGCACGGCCAGGATGAACACTGAAGCTTTCTTT
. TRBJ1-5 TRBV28 CASNPGALGQPQHF TGTGCCAGCAACCCGGGAGCCCTCGGGCAGCCCCAGCATTTT
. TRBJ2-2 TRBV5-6 CASSLFGTNTGELFF TGTGCCAGCAGCTTGTTCGGGACGAACACCGGGGAGCTGTTTTTT
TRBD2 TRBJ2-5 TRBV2 CASSATSGRFETQYF TGTGCCAGCAGCGCGACTAGCGGGAGATTTGAGACCCAGTACTTC
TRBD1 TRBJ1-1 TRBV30 CAWGGTGGTEAFF TGTGCCTGGGGCGGGACAGGGGGCACTGAAGCTTTCTTT
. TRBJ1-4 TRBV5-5 CASSWEPANEKLFF TGTGCCAGCAGCTGGGAGCCGGCGAATGAAAAACTGTTTTTT
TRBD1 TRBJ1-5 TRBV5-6 CASSPTGGGQPQHF TGTGCCAGCAGCCCGACAGGGGGCGGGCAGCCCCAGCATTTT